Reported below is one T cell receptor (beta chain). What it binds is unknown. This specimen comes from a study of OX40 agonist ivuxolimab in advanced cancers. The CDR3 length is 13 residues. The germline V gene has CDR1 LNHDA and CDR2 SQIVND (reference sequence). Trimming stripped 4 bases from V and 4 bases from J, with 10 bases between. The protocol was immunoSEQ multiplex PCR, while the TCRdb copy is restricted to in-frame clones and leaves out a portion. The table has 50,000 to 70,000 clones, about 88% seen once. General study results and limits: CD4+ and CD8+ blood T cells expanded clonally by week 6 at 0.1 to 3.0 mg/kg.

Sequences were derived from CD4+ or CD8+ T cells sorted from blood, sampled in a trial of the OX40 agonist ivuxolimab. The chain couples TRBV19 to TRBJ1-1, with D maybe TRBD1 (5 bases). The clonotype originates from an adult with an advanced solid tumor such as melanoma, head and neck, liver or kidney cancer. In nucleotides, the CDR3 is TGTGCCAGTAGTAGTGACAGCACCACTGAAGCTTTCTTT. Translating gives CASSSDSTTEAFF. Complete variable domain (other parts from reference TRBV19 and TRBJ1-1): DGGITQSPKYLFRKEGQNVTLSCEQNLNHDAMYWYRQDPGQGLRLIYYSQIVNDFQKGDIAEGYSVSREKKESFPLTVTSAQKNPTAFYLCASSSDSTTEAFFGQGTRLTVV.